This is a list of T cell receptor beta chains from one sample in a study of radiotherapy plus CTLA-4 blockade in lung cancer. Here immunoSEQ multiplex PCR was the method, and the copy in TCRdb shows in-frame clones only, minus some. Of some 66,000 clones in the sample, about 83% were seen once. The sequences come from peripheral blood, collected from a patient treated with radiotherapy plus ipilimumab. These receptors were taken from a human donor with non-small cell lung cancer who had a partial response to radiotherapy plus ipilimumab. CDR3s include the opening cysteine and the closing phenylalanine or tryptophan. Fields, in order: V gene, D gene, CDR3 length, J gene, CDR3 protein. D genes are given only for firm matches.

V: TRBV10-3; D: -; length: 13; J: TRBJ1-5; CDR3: CAISGGIGQPQHF
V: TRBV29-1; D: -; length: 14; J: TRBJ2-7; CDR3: CSVEVQQSKYEQYF
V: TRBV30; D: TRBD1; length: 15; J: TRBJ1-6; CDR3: CAWSVLGTANSPLHF
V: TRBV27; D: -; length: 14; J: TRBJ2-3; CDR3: CASSKGRVPDTQYF
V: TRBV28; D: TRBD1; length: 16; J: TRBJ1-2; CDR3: CASMAFDPEQGDGYTF
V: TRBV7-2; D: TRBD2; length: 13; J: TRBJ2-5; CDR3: CASTRGGPETQYF
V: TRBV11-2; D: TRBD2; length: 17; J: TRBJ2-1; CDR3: CASSLHLTSGPYNEQFF
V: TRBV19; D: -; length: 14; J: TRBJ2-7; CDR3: CASSIGRGSYEQYF
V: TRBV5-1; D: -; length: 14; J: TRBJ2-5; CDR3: CASSMTGLQETQYF
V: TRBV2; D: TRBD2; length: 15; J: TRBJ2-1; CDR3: CASMGLAGVGDEQFF
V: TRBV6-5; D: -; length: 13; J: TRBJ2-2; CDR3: CASSPPGTGELFF
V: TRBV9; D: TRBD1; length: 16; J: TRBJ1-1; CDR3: CASSPHRTGENTEAFF
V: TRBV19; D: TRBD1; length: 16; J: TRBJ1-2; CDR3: CASSTVTGAGSYGYTF
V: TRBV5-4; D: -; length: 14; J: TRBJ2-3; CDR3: CASSLRGSTDTQYF
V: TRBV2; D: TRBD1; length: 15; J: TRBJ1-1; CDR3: CASRAPTGIYTEAFF
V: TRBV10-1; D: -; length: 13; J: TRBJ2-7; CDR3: CARPERGRGEQYF
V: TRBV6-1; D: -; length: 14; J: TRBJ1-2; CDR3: CASSELRWWYGYTF
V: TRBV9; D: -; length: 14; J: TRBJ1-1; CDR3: CASTTTTANTEAFF
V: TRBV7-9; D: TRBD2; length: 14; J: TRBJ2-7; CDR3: CASSLASGTNEQYF
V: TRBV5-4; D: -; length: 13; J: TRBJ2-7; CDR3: CASSSPSSYEQYF
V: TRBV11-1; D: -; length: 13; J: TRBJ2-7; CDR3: CASSPARLYEQYF
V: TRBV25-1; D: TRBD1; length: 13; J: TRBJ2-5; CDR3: CATGDRGQETQYF
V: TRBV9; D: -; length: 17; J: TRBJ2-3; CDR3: CASSVAEGMPSTDTQYF
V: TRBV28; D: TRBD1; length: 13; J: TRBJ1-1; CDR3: CASSLLQGDEAFF
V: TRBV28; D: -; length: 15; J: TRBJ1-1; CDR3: CASSFRGPGNTEAFF
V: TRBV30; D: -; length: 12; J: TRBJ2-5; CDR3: CAWSRVAETQYF
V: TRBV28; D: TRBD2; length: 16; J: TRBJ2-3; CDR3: CASSLVAGIGTDTQYF
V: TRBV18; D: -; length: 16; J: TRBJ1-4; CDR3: CASSLVKEQTREKLFF
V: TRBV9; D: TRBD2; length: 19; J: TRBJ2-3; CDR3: CASSVGTSGSSTRTDTQYF
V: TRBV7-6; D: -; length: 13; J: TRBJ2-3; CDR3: CASSLGRTDTQYF
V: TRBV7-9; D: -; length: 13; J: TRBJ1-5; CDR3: CASSLEEEQPQHF
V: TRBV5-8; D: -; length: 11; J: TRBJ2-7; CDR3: CASSTRQDKYF
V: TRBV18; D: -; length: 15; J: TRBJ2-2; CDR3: CASSPEVSHTGELFF
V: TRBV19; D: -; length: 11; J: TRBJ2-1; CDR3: CASSERQEQFF
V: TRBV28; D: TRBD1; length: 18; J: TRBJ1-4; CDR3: CASSLFGTGGVNGEKLFF
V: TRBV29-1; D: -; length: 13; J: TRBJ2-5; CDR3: CSVEADTLPTQYF
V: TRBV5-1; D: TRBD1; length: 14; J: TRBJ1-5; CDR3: CASSPGTGEQPQHF
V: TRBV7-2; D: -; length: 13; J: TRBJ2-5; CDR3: CASSLRQEETQYF
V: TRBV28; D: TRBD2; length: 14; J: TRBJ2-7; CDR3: CASRGLAGLYEQYF
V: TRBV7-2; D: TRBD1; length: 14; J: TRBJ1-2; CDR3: CASSPGQGALGYTF
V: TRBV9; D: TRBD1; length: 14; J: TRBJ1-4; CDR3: CASSDRDRAEKLFF
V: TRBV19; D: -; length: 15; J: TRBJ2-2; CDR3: CASRSDRGGTGELFF
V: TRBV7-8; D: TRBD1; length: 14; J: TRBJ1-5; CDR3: CASSGQGPHRPQHF
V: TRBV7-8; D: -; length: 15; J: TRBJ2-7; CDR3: CASSLALGSSYEQYF
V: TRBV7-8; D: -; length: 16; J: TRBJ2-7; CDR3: CASTSEVGGPTYEQYF
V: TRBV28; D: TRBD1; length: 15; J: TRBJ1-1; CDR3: CASSPPGTGELEAFF
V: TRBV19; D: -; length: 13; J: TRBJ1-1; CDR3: CASSIVRAAEAFF
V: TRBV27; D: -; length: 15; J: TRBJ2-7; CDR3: CASSPSRGLSYEQYF
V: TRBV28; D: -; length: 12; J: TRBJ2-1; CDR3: CASRDLWSEQFF
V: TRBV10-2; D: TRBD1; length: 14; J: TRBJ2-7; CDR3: CASSEGQGFYEQYF
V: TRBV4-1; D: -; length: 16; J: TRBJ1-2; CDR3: CASSQDPRGGGYGYTF
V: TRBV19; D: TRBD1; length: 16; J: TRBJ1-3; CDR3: CASSPTGVTSGNTIYF
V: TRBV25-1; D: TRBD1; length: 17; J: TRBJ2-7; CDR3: CASSGEGQKDTSYEQYF
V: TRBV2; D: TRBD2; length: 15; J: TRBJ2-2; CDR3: CASRGLVGLTGELFF
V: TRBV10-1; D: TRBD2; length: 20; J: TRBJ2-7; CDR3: CASNSSMESGRAGPSYEQYF